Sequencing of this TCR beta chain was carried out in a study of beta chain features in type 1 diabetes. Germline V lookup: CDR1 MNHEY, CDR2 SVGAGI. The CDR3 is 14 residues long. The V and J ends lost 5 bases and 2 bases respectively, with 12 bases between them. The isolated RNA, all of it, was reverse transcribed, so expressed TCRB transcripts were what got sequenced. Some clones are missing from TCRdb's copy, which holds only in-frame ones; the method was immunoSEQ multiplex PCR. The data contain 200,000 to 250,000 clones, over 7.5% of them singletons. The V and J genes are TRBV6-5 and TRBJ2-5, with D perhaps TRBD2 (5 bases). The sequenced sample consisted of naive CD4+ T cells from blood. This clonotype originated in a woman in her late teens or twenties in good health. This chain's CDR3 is CASSVPGIQETQYF. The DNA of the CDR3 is TGTGCCAGCAGTGTACCGGGAATACAAGAGACCCAGTACTTC.